These 10 T cell receptor beta chains share one sample of origin, sequenced in a study of regulatory T cells in long-lasting Graves disease. Arm-PCR with iRepertoire HTBI primers amplified the CDR3 regions for these TCR beta libraries. TCRdb reanalysed the multiplex PCR reads using MiXCR and keeps one entry per CDR3 protein. The sample contains approximately 350,000 distinct CDR3 sequences, around 15% of which appear only once. Time point noted: newly diagnosed GD, antithyroid drugs for less than 3 months. After RNA was extracted from PBMCs, the TCR library was made from it. The same data also went into a second study, on T cells in Graves' hyperthyroidism and ophthalmopathy.

This material consisted of peripheral blood mononuclear cells (PBMCs), taken at new diagnosis, from a patient treated with antithyroid drugs. These receptors all stem from a woman aged 18-30 years with Graves disease.

Comment on this clonotype: Germline is not matched at one junction end, which may reflect a read error. V gene TRBV9 combines with J gene TRBJ2-3; no definite D call. CDR1 is SGDLS and CDR2 is YYNGEE in the germline V gene. The CDR3 extends over 14 amino acids. The CDR3 DNA reads as TGTGCCAGCAGCGTAGGTGGGTTATCAGATACGTTGTGTTTT. This sequence encodes CASSVGGLSDTLCF.

This clonotype has a count of ten or more. The V and J genes are TRBV20-1 and TRBJ2-2, with TRBD1 matching 9 bases. J gave up 4 bases and V 3 bases, and 12 bases lay outside the gene matches. Germline V gives CDR1 DFQATT, CDR2 SNEGSKA (reference sequence). The CDR3 extends over 17 amino acids. The CDR3 region is CSARSPRTGDGTGELFF. In DNA, the CDR3 is TGCAGTGCTAGGTCGCCCCGGACAGGGGACGGCACCGGGGAGCTGTTTTTT.

There are a few counts of this clonotype. CDR3 DNA: TGCAGTGCTAGAGTTGGGCGGCGAGATGAAAAACTGTTTTTT. Translated, it gives CSARVGRRDEKLFF. The J gene is TRBJ1-4, the V gene TRBV20-1; D gene unclear. This CDR3 comprises 14 residues. In germline, CDR1 is DFQATT, CDR2 SNEGSKA (reference sequence). V dropped 1 base and J dropped 6 bases, with 12 bases sitting between them.

This clonotype has a count of ten or more. The chain carries TRBV3-1 and TRBJ1-1, with 7 nucleotides matching TRBD1. Losses at the gene ends were 10 bases for V and 1 base for J; bases not matched to a gene: 3. This CDR3 comprises 12 residues. Per germline, CDR1 LGHDT and CDR2 YNNKEL (reference sequence). The CDR3 DNA follows: TGTGCCACGGGACAGACGAACACTGAAGCTTTCTTT. It encodes CATGQTNTEAFF.

This clonotype showed up many times. The genes are TRBV12-3 or TRBV12-4 and TRBJ2-1; 14 bases line up with TRBD2. This CDR3 region has 22 residues. V shed 7 bases and J 0 bases; nucleotides not matched to a gene: 20. CDR3 region: CASTLTSSPGLAGALSYNEQFF. In DNA form, the CDR3 reads TGTGCCAGCACCCTCACCTCATCCCCGGGACTAGCGGGAGCCCTCTCCTACAATGAGCAGTTCTTC.

This clonotype was observed a handful of times. CDR3 nucleotide sequence: TGTGCCAGCAGTTCTCCTTTGGTACAGGGGGCGTCTCACTATGGCTACACCTTC. It yields the protein CASSSPLVQGASHYGYTF. V gene TRBV28 combines with J gene TRBJ1-2; 9 bases map to TRBD1. Germline CDR1 and CDR2: MDHEN and SYDVKM. V gave up 4 bases and J gave up 3 bases; unmatched junction bases: 15. The CDR3 is 18 amino acids.

This clonotype was seen ten or more times. V is TRBV19 and J is TRBJ2-2; 15 bases agree with TRBD2. V was clipped by 9 bases and J by 2 bases; unmatched bases: 4. The CDR3 consists of 16 residues. Germline CDR1 LNHDA, CDR2 SQIVND (reference sequence). CDR3 sequence: CASGLAGGRNTGELFF. CDR3 DNA: TGTGCCAGCGGACTAGCGGGGGGGCGTAACACCGGGGAGCTGTTTTTT.

This clonotype was detected many times. This sequence joins TRBV20-1 and TRBJ2-3, with 9 bases fitting TRBD1. The CDR3 runs 14 residues. Germline CDR1 reads DFQATT; CDR2 reads SNEGSKA (reference sequence). The junction had 2 bases not matched to a gene; V was cut back by 3 bases and J by 1 base. The CDR3 reads CSARWDRGTDTQYF. CDR3 coding DNA: TGCAGTGCTAGGTGGGACAGGGGCACAGATACGCAGTATTTT.

Concerning this clonotype itself: One base away lies a much larger clone, so this may be a sequencing read error. J is TRBJ1-2 and V is TRBV11-2; 9 nucleotides line up with TRBD1. The CDR3 has 16 amino acids. The V segment lost 1 base and the J segment 2 bases; nucleotides outside the gene matches: 5. CDR1 is SGHAT, CDR2 FQNNGV, per germline. CDR3 sequence reads: CASSLARTGENYGYTF. The CDR3 DNA is TGTGCCAGCAGCTTAGCCCGGACAGGGGAAAACTATGGCTACACCTTC.

The chain joins TRBV9 to TRBJ2-2; the match to TRBD1 covers 12 bases. The CDR3 is 15 amino acids. V shed 3 bases, J shed 9 bases, and the junction held 6 bases outside the gene matches. Germline-derived CDR1 and CDR2 are SGDLS and YYNGEE. The chain's CDR3 is CASSASGQGAWELFF. CDR3 nucleotides: TGTGCCAGCAGCGCCTCGGGACAGGGGGCCTGGGAGCTGTTTTTT. The full variable domain, in which reference TRBV9 and TRBJ2-2 provide the parts outside the CDR3, is DSGVTQTPKHLITATGQRVTLRCSPRSGDLSVYWYQQSLDQGLQFLIQYYNGEERAKGNILERFSAQQFPDLHSELNLSSLELGDSALYFCASSASGQGAWELFFGEGSRLTVL.